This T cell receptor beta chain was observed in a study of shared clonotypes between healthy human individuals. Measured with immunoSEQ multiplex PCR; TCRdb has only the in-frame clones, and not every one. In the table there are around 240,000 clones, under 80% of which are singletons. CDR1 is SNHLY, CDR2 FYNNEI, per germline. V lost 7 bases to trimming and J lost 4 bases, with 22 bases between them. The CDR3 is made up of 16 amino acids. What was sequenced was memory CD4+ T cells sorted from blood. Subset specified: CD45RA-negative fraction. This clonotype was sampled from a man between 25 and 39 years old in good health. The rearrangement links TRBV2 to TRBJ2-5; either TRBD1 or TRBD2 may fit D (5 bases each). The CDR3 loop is CASIRYGVGEGETQYF. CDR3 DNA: TGTGCCAGCATCCGCTACGGGGTGGGGGAAGGAGAGACCCAGTACTTC.